The 10 T cell receptor beta chains below come from one sample, sequenced in a study of shared clonotypes between healthy human individuals. TCRdb's copy holds only in-frame clones and misses some; the assay was immunoSEQ multiplex PCR. The sample yields more than 2,000,000 clones, approximately 90% seen once. The specimen was naive CD4+ T cells sorted from blood. The subset was: CD45RA+ positively selected. The receptors come from a man younger than 35 in good health.

The chain employs TRBV5-1 and TRBJ1-4, with TRBD1 as a possible D gene (5 bases). Germline V CDR1 and CDR2: SGHRS, YFSETQ. The CDR3 covers 14 residues. With 2 bases removed from V and 3 bases from J, the gap between germline ends came to 8 bases. The CDR3 nucleotides read TGCGCCAGCAGCTTAAGGACACCTAATGAAAAACTGTTTTTT. Protein product: CASSLRTPNEKLFF.

Only a few counts were recorded for this clone. In DNA form, the CDR3 reads TGCGCCAGCAGTGAGTCGATGGGTTATGGCTACACCTTC. Encoded protein: CASSESMGYGYTF. The chain combines TRBV10-1 with TRBJ1-2; D is uncertain. The CDR3 contains 13 residues. Deletions cut 0 bases from V and 5 bases from J, with 7 bases between. In germline, CDR1 is WNHNN, CDR2 SYGVQD (reference sequence).

The CDR3 sequence is CASSPGPINEKLFF. The DNA of the CDR3 is TGCGCCAGCAGCCCTGGACCGATTAATGAAAAACTGTTTTTT. The rearrangement uses TRBV5-1 and TRBJ1-4; D call uncertain. Germline assignment: CDR1 SGHRS and CDR2 YFSETQ. Trimming took off 4 bases at V and 4 bases at J, with 11 bases between the two ends. The CDR3 runs 14 residues.

This sequence joins TRBV7-9 and TRBJ2-7; 10 positions match TRBD2. The germline CDR1 and CDR2 sequences are SEHNR and FQNEAQ (reference sequence). J gave up 2 bases and V 2 bases, and 0 bases lay outside the gene matches. The length of the CDR3 is 14 residues. CDR3 DNA: TGTGCCAGCAGCTTAACTAGCGGGACCTACGAGCAGTACTTC. The encoded protein is CASSLTSGTYEQYF.

This clone was detected only once. V gene TRBV19 combines with J gene TRBJ2-2, with 9 nucleotides matching TRBD2. The CDR3 loop spans 14 amino acids. V lost 1 base, J lost 8 bases, and 2 bases stayed unmatched. CDR1 is LNHDA, CDR2 SQIVND, per germline (reference sequence). CDR3: CASSIATSGGELFF. The CDR3 DNA reads TGTGCCAGTAGTATAGCGACTAGCGGAGGGGAGCTGTTTTTT.

With respect to this clone: Additional DNA sequences in this sample encode the identical CDR3. The rearrangement joins TRBV18 to TRBJ2-5, with D hard to call. Germline V lookup: CDR1 KGHSH, CDR2 LQKENI. The germline V and J ends were trimmed by 1 base and 2 bases, with 5 bases remaining between them. The CDR3 runs to 13 residues. The CDR3 sequence is CASSPLEQETQYF. CDR3 in DNA: TGTGCCAGCTCACCACTGGAGCAAGAGACCCAGTACTTC.

J is TRBJ2-1 and V is TRBV12-2; TRBD1, the table's D call, lacks a check against the DNA. TRBV12-2 counts as a pseudogene. CDR3 length: 17 amino acids. CDR3 sequence: CASRLERDRSSYNEQFF. The CDR3 DNA is TGTGCAAGTCGCTTAGAGAGGGACAGAAGCTCCTACAATGAGCAGTTCTTC.

V is TRBV5-1 and J is TRBJ2-5; perhaps D is TRBD1 or TRBD2 (5 bases each). CDR1 and CDR2 from the germline V gene are SGHRS and YFSETQ. This CDR3 has 15 residues. With 3 bases removed from V and 4 bases from J, the gap between germline ends came to 16 bases. As DNA, the CDR3 is TGCGCCAGCAGCTCCGGGACCGCCGGTGGAGAGACCCAGTACTTC. Protein: CASSSGTAGGETQYF.

In its sample, this clone was seen once. This CDR3 is also generated by other DNA sequences in the sample. The V call is TRBV18, the J call TRBJ2-5, with 10 bases that match TRBD2. The CDR3 loop spans 16 amino acids. V dropped 1 base and J dropped 2; count of bases not matched to a gene: 4. Germline V gene sequence: CDR1 KGHSH, CDR2 LQKENI. This CDR3 reads CASSPRGLAAQETQYF. CDR3 DNA: TGTGCCAGCTCACCACGAGGACTAGCGGCTCAAGAGACCCAGTACTTC. Supplemented by reference TRBV18 and TRBJ2-5, the full variable domain reads NAGVMQNPRHLVRRRGQEARLRCSPMKGHSHVYWYRQLPEEGLKFMVYLQKENIIDESGMPKERFSAEFPKEGPSILRIQQVVRGDSAAYFCASSPRGLAAQETQYFGPGTRLLVL.

This chain joins TRBV5-1 and TRBJ2-3, with 8 bases lining up with TRBD2. This CDR3 is built from 15 residues. The junction had 6 bases not matched to a gene; V was cut back by 3 bases and J by 3 bases. Germline CDR1 reads SGHRS; CDR2 reads YFSETQ. The CDR3 is CASSSQRERTDTQYF. CDR3 DNA: TGCGCCAGCAGCTCCCAGCGGGAGAGGACAGATACGCAGTATTTT. The full variable domain, with the rest looked up from reference TRBV5-1 and TRBJ2-3, is KAGVTQTPRYLIKTRGQQVTLSCSPISGHRSVSWYQQTPGQGLQFLFEYFSETQRNKGNFPGRFSGRQFSNSRSEMNVSTLELGDSALYLCASSSQRERTDTQYFGPGTRLTVL.